Shown below are 23 T cell receptor beta chains from a single sample sequenced in a study of shared clonotypes between healthy human individuals. As defined, naive CD8 cells were CD45RO-negative and positively selected for CCR7, with terminally differentiated effector memory CD45RA+ cells excluded. Libraries were prepared by immunoSEQ multiplex PCR; TCRdb keeps only in-frame clonotypes and omits some of them. The profile shows over 750,000 clones, 96% of them singletons. Sequenced: naive CD8+ T cells sorted from blood. These receptor sequences come from a man aged 25-40 years in good health.

This chain links TRBV27 with TRBJ2-7, with D maybe TRBD1 (5 bases). CDR1 and CDR2 (germline): MNHEY, SMNVEV (reference sequence). Trimming stripped 8 bases from V and 5 bases from J, with 16 bases between. CDR3 size: 13 residues. The CDR3 DNA is TGTGCCAGCGCGCGCGGCAGGGTGAACGAGCAGTACTTC. Translated: CASARGRVNEQYF.

This chain links TRBV7-9 with TRBJ2-2, with a weak D call TRBD2 (6 bases). With 11 bases removed from V and 0 bases from J, the gap between germline ends came to 10 bases. Germline CDR1 reads SEHNR; CDR2 reads FQNEAQ (reference sequence). This CDR3 contains 13 residues. The CDR3 coding sequence is TGTGCCCTCGCGGGGCCGAACACCGGGGAGCTGTTTTTT. The encoded protein is CALAGPNTGELFF.

The chain links TRBV7-3 to TRBJ2-1, with D perhaps TRBD2 (7 bases). CDR3 length: 12 amino acids. Germline CDR1 is SGHTA and CDR2 is FQGTGA. V was shortened by 5 bases and J by 10 bases, with 12 bases between the two germline ends. The CDR3 DNA follows: TGTGCCAGCAGCACACCGGGGGGCGAGCAGTTCTTC. It yields the protein CASSTPGGEQFF.

The chain employs TRBV7-2 and TRBJ2-6, with 11 bases matching TRBD1. The CDR3 spans 18 residues. Germline loops: CDR1 SGHTA, CDR2 FQGNSA. Trimming removed 1 base from V and 2 bases from J; junction bases left unmatched: 4. CDR3 nucleotides: TGTGCCAGCAGCTTAGGACCGGGACAGGGGGCTGGGGCCAACGTCCTGACTTTC. Residues: CASSLGPGQGAGANVLTF.

Here the CDR3 DNA reads TGTGCCAGTAGTACTGTTATGGCAGAGAACACTGAAGCTTTCTTT. Its protein product is CASSTVMAENTEAFF. J is TRBJ1-1 and V is TRBV19; no clear D. CDR1 and CDR2 from the germline V gene are LNHDA and SQIVND (reference sequence). Trimming left V 4 bases short and J 1 base short, with 13 bases between. The CDR3 extends over 15 amino acids.

The chain recombines TRBV5-5 with TRBJ1-5; D remains ambiguous. This CDR3 spans 13 amino acids. The V gene's germline CDR1 is SGHKS and CDR2 YYEKEE (reference sequence). With 2 bases removed from V and 4 bases from J, the gap between germline ends came to 7 bases. The CDR3 region is CASSFVLNQPQHF. In DNA form, the CDR3 reads TGTGCCAGCAGCTTTGTACTGAATCAGCCCCAGCATTTT.

DNA of the CDR3: TGTGCCAGCAGCCTAGAAGCGGGTCACGAGCAGTACTTC. As protein: CASSLEAGHEQYF. This chain connects TRBV7-3 to TRBJ2-7; perhaps TRBD2 as D (6 bases). V lost 5 bases, J lost 5 bases, and 13 bases lay in between. From germline, CDR1 is SGHTA and CDR2 FQGTGA. CDR3 length equals 13 residues.

The chain combines TRBV6-1 with TRBJ1-5; 9 positions agree with TRBD1. With 3 bases clipped from V and 4 bases from J, the junction kept 10 bases outside the gene matches. The germline gives CDR1 MNHNS, CDR2 SASEGT. This CDR3 comprises 17 residues. The CDR3 nucleotides read TGTGCCAGCAGTGACCACTTGACAGGGGGTCCTAATCAGCCCCAGCATTTT. This sequence encodes CASSDHLTGGPNQPQHF.

CDR3 sequence (DNA): TGTGCCAGCGTCTTACGGTGGAACACTGAAGCTTTCTTT. This codes for CASVLRWNTEAFF. The V gene is TRBV28, the J gene TRBJ1-1, with unresolved D. V shed 8 bases and J shed 1 base, with 11 bases lying between them. The CDR3 is made up of 13 amino acids. CDR1 and CDR2 from the germline V gene are MDHEN and SYDVKM.

The J gene is TRBJ2-7, the V gene TRBV19; no clear D gene. CDR1 and CDR2 from the germline V gene are LNHDA and SQIVND (reference sequence). CDR3 length: 13 residues. V was cut by 5 bases and J by 3 bases, with 11 bases left in between. The CDR3 DNA follows: TGTGCCAGTAGTTCCCCAGTAAACTACGAGCAGTACTTC. It translates to CASSSPVNYEQYF.

J is TRBJ1-4 and V is TRBV7-8; a weak D match, TRBD1 (6 bases). The CDR3 has 15 amino acids. The V gene's germline CDR1 is SGHVS and CDR2 FQNEAQ. V shed 6 bases and J shed 12 bases, with 23 bases lying between them. DNA for the CDR3: TGTGCCAGCAGTTCCGGGGGCGCGACCGTAGCGGAACTGTTTTTT. This translates into CASSSGGATVAELFF.

The chain recombines TRBV27 with TRBJ2-7; 7 bases align to TRBD1. After removal of 11 bases from V and 4 bases from J, the junction contained 8 bases not matched to a gene. This CDR3 has 12 amino acids. Germline loops: CDR1 MNHEY, CDR2 SMNVEV (reference sequence). The CDR3 DNA follows: TGTGCCTGCCGGGACAGAGCATACGAGCAGTACTTC. It specifies CACRDRAYEQYF.

The gene calls are TRBV4-1 and TRBJ2-1; a possible D gene is TRBD2 (5 bases). From germline, CDR1 is MGHRA and CDR2 YSYEKL. CDR3 length: 15 amino acids. V shed 0 bases and J shed 8 bases, with 14 bases lying between them. The CDR3 loop reads CASSQDSWERDEQFF. In DNA form, the CDR3 reads TGCGCCAGCAGCCAAGATTCGTGGGAGAGGGATGAGCAGTTCTTC.

This clone was observed a handful of times. This sequence joins TRBV29-1 and TRBJ2-7; D gene ambiguous. The CDR3 sequence is 13 residues long. With 7 bases removed from V and 0 bases from J, the gap between germline ends came to 13 bases. Germline-derived CDR1 and CDR2 are SQVTM and ANQGSEA. The CDR3 DNA sequence: TGCAGCGGACTTCAGGAAAACTCCTACGAGCAGTACTTC. It is translated as CSGLQENSYEQYF.

This clone is a singleton in its sample. The chain recombines TRBV2 with TRBJ2-1, with D possibly matching TRBD2 (5 bases). The CDR3 extends over 14 amino acids. Germline CDR1 is SNHLY and CDR2 is FYNNEI. V was clipped by 7 bases and J by 4 bases, with 14 bases between them. Here the CDR3 reads CASNPLVGYNEQFF. In nucleotides, the CDR3 is TGTGCCAGCAACCCACTAGTGGGGTACAATGAGCAGTTCTTC. The full variable domain, rest sourced from reference TRBV2 and TRBJ2-1, is EPEVTQTPSHQVTQMGQEVILRCVPISNHLYFYWYRQILGQKVEFLVSFYNNEISEKSEIFDDQFSVERPDGSNFTLKIRSTKLEDSAMYFCASNPLVGYNEQFFGPGTRLTVL.

The V call is TRBV4-3, the J call TRBJ2-2; D gene uncertain. The V end lost 4 bases, the J end lost 4 bases, and 10 bases lay between the germline ends. The CDR3 length is 14 residues. Per germline, CDR1 LGHNA and CDR2 YSLEER. DNA for the CDR3: TGCGCCAGCAGCCCCGGGTCGTCCACCGGGGAGCTGTTTTTT. Translation: CASSPGSSTGELFF.

The chain links TRBV5-4 to TRBJ2-3; the D gene is possibly TRBD1 (6 bases). CDR3 length: 14 amino acids. Germline V gene lookup returns CDR1 SGHNT and CDR2 YYREEE (reference sequence). The V and J ends lost 4 bases and 6 bases respectively, with 15 bases between them. The CDR3 reads CASSPTGGRDTQYF. For the CDR3, the DNA is TGTGCCAGCAGCCCGACAGGTGGGCGCGATACGCAGTATTTT.

The J gene is TRBJ1-1, the V gene TRBV29-1; no firm D call. Trimming cost V 8 bases and J 0 bases, with 10 bases left between them. Germline assignment: CDR1 SQVTM and CDR2 ANQGSEA. The CDR3 consists of 12 residues. The CDR3 DNA follows: TGCAGCTTTACGGAGTTGAACACTGAAGCTTTCTTT. Protein: CSFTELNTEAFF.

The gene calls are TRBV28 and TRBJ2-1, with D unclear. The CDR3 has 13 residues. V was cut by 3 bases and J by 0 bases, with 3 bases left in between. The V gene's germline CDR1 is MDHEN and CDR2 SYDVKM. This chain's CDR3 is CASSFSSYNEQFF. The CDR3, as DNA: TGTGCCAGCAGTTTTTCCTCCTACAATGAGCAGTTCTTC.

The sample holds a few counts of this clone. V gene TRBV6-5 combines with J gene TRBJ2-1; D is ambiguous. CDR3 length: 13 amino acids. Germline V CDR1 and CDR2: MNHEY, SVGAGI. Trimming stripped 3 bases from V and 9 bases from J, with 12 bases between. In nucleotides, the CDR3 is TGTGCCAGCAGTTATTCGATAGGGTCTGAGCAGTTCTTC. Encoded protein: CASSYSIGSEQFF.

This sequence joins TRBV5-4 and TRBJ2-4; D is unclear. Germline V gene data show CDR1 as SGHNT and CDR2 as YYREEE (reference sequence). Trimming cost V 3 bases and J 5 bases, with 15 bases left between them. This CDR3 has 15 residues. This CDR3 reads CASSSAPDSENIQYF. The DNA of the CDR3 is TGTGCCAGCAGCTCAGCGCCGGATTCCGAAAACATTCAGTACTTC.

The chain links TRBV6-1 to TRBJ2-1; the D gene is possibly TRBD2 (6 bases). V was pared by 4 bases and J by 1 base, with 20 bases between. Germline-derived CDR1 and CDR2 are MNHNS and SASEGT. The CDR3 contains 18 residues. The CDR3 protein is CASSGPGKPSVSYNEQFF. For the CDR3, the DNA is TGTGCCAGCAGTGGTCCAGGGAAGCCTAGCGTATCCTACAATGAGCAGTTCTTC.

CDR3 in DNA: TGTGCCAGCAGTGTGGACGGTGGGCTAGCGGGATTAGGCAATGAGCAGTTCTTC. Protein sequence: CASSVDGGLAGLGNEQFF. The chain uses TRBV7-8 and TRBJ2-1, with 9 bases aligning to TRBD2. Germline V gene sequence: CDR1 SGHVS, CDR2 FQNEAQ. Trimming at V came to 6 bases and at J to 6 bases, leaving 18 bases not matched to a gene. The CDR3 is made up of 18 amino acids.